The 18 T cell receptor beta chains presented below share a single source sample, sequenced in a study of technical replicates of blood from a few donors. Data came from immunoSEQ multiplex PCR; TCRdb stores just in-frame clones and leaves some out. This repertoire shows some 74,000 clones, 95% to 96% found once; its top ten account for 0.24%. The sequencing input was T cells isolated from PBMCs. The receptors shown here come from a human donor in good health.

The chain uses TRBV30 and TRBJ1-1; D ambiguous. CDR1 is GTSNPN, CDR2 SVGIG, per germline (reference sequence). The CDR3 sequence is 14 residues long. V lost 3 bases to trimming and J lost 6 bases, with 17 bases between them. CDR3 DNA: TGTGCCTGGAGCTGGGCGGGGAGTAGGGCTGAAGCTTTCTTT. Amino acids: CAWSWAGSRAEAFF.

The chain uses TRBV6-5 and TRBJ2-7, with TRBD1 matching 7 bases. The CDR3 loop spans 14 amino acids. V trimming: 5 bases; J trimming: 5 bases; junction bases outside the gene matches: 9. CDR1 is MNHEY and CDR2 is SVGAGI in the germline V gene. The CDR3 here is CASSTYRGEDEQYF. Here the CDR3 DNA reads TGTGCCAGCAGTACGTACAGGGGCGAGGACGAGCAGTACTTC.

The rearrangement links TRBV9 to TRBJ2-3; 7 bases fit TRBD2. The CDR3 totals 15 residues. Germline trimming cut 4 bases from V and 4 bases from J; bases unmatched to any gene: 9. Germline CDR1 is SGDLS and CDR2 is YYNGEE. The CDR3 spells CASSPLKGLPDTQYF. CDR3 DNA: TGTGCCAGCAGCCCCCTAAAGGGACTACCAGATACGCAGTATTTT. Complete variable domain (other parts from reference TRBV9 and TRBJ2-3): DSGVTQTPKHLITATGQRVTLRCSPRSGDLSVYWYQQSLDQGLQFLIQYYNGEERAKGNILERFSAQQFPDLHSELNLSSLELGDSALYFCASSPLKGLPDTQYFGPGTRLTVL.

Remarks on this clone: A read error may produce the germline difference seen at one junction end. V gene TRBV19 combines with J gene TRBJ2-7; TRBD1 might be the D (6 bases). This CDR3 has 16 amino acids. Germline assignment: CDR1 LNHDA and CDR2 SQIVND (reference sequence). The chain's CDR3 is CASTSSGMGAQKRLEF. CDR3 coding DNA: TGTGCCAGTACGAGTTCGGGTATGGGGGCCCAGAAGAGGCTAGAGTTC.

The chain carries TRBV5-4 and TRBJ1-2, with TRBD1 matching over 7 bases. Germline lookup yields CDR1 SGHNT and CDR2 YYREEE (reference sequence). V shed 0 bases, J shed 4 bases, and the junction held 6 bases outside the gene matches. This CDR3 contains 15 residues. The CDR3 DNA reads TGTGCCAGCAGCTTGGACCTCCAGGGGGGCTATGGCTACACCTTC. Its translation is CASSLDLQGGYGYTF.

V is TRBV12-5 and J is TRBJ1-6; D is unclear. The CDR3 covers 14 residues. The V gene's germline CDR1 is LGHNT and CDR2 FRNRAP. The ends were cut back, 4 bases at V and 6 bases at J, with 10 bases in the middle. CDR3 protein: CASGSLRPNSPLHF. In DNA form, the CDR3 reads TGTGCTAGTGGTTCTCTCAGGCCTAATTCACCCCTCCACTTT.

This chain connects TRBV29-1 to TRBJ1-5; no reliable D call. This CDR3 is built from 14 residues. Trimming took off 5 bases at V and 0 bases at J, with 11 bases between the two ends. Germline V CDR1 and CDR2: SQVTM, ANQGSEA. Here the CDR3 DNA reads TGCAGCGTTTCTTCAGGTTATAGCAATCAGCCCCAGCATTTT. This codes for CSVSSGYSNQPQHF.

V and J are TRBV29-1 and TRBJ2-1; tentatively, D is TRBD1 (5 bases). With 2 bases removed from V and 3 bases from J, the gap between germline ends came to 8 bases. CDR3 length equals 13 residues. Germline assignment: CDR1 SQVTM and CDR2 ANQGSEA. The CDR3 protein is CSVEQGDYNEQFF. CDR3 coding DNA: TGCAGCGTTGAACAGGGCGACTACAATGAGCAGTTCTTC.

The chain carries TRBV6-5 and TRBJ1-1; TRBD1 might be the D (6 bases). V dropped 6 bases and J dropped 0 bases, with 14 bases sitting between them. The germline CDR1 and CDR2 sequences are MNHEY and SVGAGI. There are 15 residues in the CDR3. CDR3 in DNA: TGTGCCAGCAGGGACAGTTCCAGAATGAACACTGAAGCTTTCTTT. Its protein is CASRDSSRMNTEAFF.

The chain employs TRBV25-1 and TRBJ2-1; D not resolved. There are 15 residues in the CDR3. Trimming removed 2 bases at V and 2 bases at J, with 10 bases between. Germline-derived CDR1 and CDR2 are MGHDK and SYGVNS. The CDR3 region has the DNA TGTGCCAGCAGTGAAATGTTCGCGCCCTACAATGAGCAGTTCTTC. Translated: CASSEMFAPYNEQFF.

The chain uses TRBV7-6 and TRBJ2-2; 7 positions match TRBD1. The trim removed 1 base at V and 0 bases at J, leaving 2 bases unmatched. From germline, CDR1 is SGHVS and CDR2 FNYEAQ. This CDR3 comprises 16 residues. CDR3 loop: CASSLEQGTNTGELFF. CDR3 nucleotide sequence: TGTGCCAGCAGCTTAGAACAGGGGACGAACACCGGGGAGCTGTTTTTT.

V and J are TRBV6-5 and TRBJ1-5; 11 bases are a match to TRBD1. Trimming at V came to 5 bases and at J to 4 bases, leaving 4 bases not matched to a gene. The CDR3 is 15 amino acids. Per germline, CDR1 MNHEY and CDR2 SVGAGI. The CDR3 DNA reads TGTGCCAGCAGTCGTGGGACAGGGGGGAATCAGCCCCAGCATTTT. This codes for CASSRGTGGNQPQHF.

CDR3: CASSGEVLNPEAFF. CDR3 nucleotide sequence: TGTGCCAGCAGTGGCGAGGTGCTCAATCCTGAAGCTTTCTTT. V and J are TRBV6-1 and TRBJ1-1; the D is unclear. Germline V gives CDR1 MNHNS, CDR2 SASEGT. This CDR3 spans 14 amino acids. Trimming left V 4 bases short and J 6 bases short, with 15 bases between.

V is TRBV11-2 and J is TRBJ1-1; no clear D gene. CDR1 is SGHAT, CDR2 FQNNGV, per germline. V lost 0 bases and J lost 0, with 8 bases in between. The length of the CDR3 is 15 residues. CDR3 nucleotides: TGTGCCAGCAGCTTAGAGGGAGACCTGAACACTGAAGCTTTCTTT. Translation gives CASSLEGDLNTEAFF.

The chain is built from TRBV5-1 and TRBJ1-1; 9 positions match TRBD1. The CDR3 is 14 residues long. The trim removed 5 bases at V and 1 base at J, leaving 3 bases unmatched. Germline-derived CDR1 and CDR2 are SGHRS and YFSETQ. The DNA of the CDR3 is TGCGCCAGCAGAAGGGACAGGGCGAACACTGAAGCTTTCTTT. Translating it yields CASRRDRANTEAFF.

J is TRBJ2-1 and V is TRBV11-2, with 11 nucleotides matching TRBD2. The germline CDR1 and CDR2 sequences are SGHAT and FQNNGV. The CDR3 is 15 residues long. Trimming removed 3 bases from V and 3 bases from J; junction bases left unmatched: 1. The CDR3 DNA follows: TGTGCCAGCAGCTTGGGACTAGCGGACTACAATGAGCAGTTCTTC. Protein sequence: CASSLGLADYNEQFF.

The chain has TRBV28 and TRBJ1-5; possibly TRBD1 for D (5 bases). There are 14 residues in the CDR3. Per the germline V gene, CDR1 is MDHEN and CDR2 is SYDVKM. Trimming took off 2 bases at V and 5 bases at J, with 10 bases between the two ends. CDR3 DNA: TGTGCCAGCAGTTTAAGGTCAGGGTATCAGCCCCAGCATTTT. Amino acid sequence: CASSLRSGYQPQHF.

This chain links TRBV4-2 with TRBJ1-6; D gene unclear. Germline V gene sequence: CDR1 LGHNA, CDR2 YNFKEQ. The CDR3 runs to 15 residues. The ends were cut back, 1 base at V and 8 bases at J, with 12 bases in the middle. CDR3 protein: CASSQGAGEYSPLHF. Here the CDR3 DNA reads TGTGCCAGCAGCCAAGGCGCCGGGGAGTATTCACCCCTCCACTTT.